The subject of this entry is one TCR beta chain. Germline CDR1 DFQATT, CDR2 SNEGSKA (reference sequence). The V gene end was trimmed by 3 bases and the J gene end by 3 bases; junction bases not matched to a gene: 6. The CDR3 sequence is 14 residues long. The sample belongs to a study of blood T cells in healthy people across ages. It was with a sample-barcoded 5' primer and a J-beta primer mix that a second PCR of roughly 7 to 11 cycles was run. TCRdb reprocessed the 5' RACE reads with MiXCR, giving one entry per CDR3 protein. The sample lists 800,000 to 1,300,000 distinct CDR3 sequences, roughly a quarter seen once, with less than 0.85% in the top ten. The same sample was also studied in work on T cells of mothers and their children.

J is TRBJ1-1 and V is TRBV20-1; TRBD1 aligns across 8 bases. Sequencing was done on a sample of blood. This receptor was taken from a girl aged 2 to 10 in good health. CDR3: CSASRTGRDTEAFF. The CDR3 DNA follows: TGCAGTGCTAGCCGGACAGGGAGGGACACTGAAGCTTTCTTT.